This T cell receptor beta chain was retrieved from a study of OX40 agonist ivuxolimab in advanced cancers. Study-wide results and limits: At 0.1 to 3.0 mg/kg, clonal expansion of CD4+ and CD8+ blood T cells had occurred by week 6. Partial responders at 0.1-3.0 mg/kg showed near-lowest clonal expansion. There were also nonresponders showing low normalized T-cell clonal expansion.

Generated by immunoSEQ multiplex PCR, the TCRdb table keeps only in-frame clones and is missing some. The sample lists approximately 120,000 clones, around 92% seen once, with roughly 0.8% in the top ten. The CDR3 sequence is 16 residues long. CDR1 and CDR2 (germline): MDHEN, SYDVKM. Trimming took off 6 bases at V and 6 bases at J, with 21 bases between the two ends. With respect to this clone: Its cognate antigen is unknown.

The sequences come from CD4+ or CD8+ T cells sorted from blood, collected in a trial of the OX40 agonist ivuxolimab. The chain carries TRBV28 and TRBJ2-1; TRBD2 might be the D (7 bases). The source is an adult with an advanced solid tumor such as melanoma, head and neck, liver or kidney cancer. As DNA, the CDR3 is TGTGCCAGCAGCACCCTTGGGGGGGGCGGTCGCAATGAGCAGTTCTTC. This codes for CASSTLGGGGRNEQFF. The whole variable domain, filled in from reference TRBV28 and TRBJ2-1, reads DVKVTQSSRYLVKRTGEKVFLECVQDMDHENMFWYRQDPGLGLRLIYFSYDVKMKEKGDIPEGYSVSREKKERFSLILESASTNQTSMYLCASSTLGGGGRNEQFFGPGTRLTVL.